A selection of T cell receptor beta chains follows, all from one sample in a study of blood T cell repertoires in COVID-19. The data were produced by immunoSEQ multiplex PCR, yet TCRdb's version contains in-frame clones alone and is incomplete. Altogether some 120,000 clones are present, approximately 90% being singletons, with the ten largest covering 7.5% to 8%. The sample consisted of peripheral blood. These receptors were taken from a man aged 50 to 60 with acute or convalescent COVID-19. Both conserved end residues are part of each CDR3. D genes are given only for firm matches. Clone size is not always given. Where it is, it says once, few, many or a class for expanded clones.

clone size	V gene	D gene	J gene	CDR3 DNA	CDR3 protein
.	TRBV5-5	.	TRBJ2-5	TGTGCCAGCAGCTTGGCACCGGGTAGGGAGACCCAGTACTTC	CASSLAPGRETQYF
.	TRBV21-1	.	TRBJ2-7	TGTGCCAGCAGCGGGGGGACTAGACCCTACGAGCAGTACTTC	CASSGGTRPYEQYF
.	TRBV30	.	TRBJ2-5	TGTGCCTGGAGTGTATTCGTCCAAGAGACCCAGTACTTC	CAWSVFVQETQYF
once	TRBV5-6	TRBD1	TRBJ2-2	TGTGCCAGCAGCTTGCAGGGGGCGCGAACCGGGGAGCTGTTTTTT	CASSLQGARTGELFF
.	TRBV7-8	.	TRBJ1-5	TGTGCCAGCAGCTCCCTGGACAGAACACCGCCCCAGCATTTT	CASSSLDRTPPQHF
.	TRBV5-1	.	TRBJ2-4	TGCGCCAGCAGCTTGGAGAGTTTAGCCAAAAACATTCAGTACTTC	CASSLESLAKNIQYF
.	TRBV12-5	.	TRBJ2-1	TGTGCTAGTGGTTCGGGACTAGGGGGCCAATACAATGAGCAGTTCTTC	CASGSGLGGQYNEQFF
.	TRBV4-1	.	TRBJ2-6	TGCGCCAGCAGCCACGCCACGAGGCGAGGGGCCAACGTCCTGACTTTC	CASSHATRRGANVLTF
.	TRBV6-4	.	TRBJ1-2	TGTGCCAGCAGGGCTAGCGGGAGTGACTATGGCTACACCTTC	CASRASGSDYGYTF
.	TRBV6-5	.	TRBJ2-5	TGTGCCAGCAGTTACCGATATCGGGACAACCAAGAGACCCAGTACTTC	CASSYRYRDNQETQYF
.	TRBV7-8	TRBD1	TRBJ1-2	TGTGCCAGCAGCTTAGCGGGGACAGGGGACGCTTATGGCTACACCTTC	CASSLAGTGDAYGYTF
.	TRBV11-2	.	TRBJ2-3	TGTGCCAGCAGCTTAAATTCGGTCACAGATACGCAGTATTTT	CASSLNSVTDTQYF
.	TRBV19	.	TRBJ2-7	TGTGCCAGTAGTACAGGAGGAGCCTACGAGCAGTACTTC	CASSTGGAYEQYF
.	TRBV30	TRBD1	TRBJ2-1	TGTGCCTGGAGCCTGGGGACAGGGTTGAATGAGCAGTTCTTC	CAWSLGTGLNEQFF
.	TRBV6-5	.	TRBJ1-4	TGTGCCAGCAGTTATCTACAGACTAATGAAAAACTGTTTTTT	CASSYLQTNEKLFF
.	TRBV28	.	TRBJ2-7	TGTGCCAGCAGGCGGGGCGGCAGGGACGAGCAGTACTTC	CASRRGGRDEQYF
.	TRBV7-2	.	TRBJ1-1	TGTGCCAGCAGCCGAGAACTGAACACTGAAGCTTTCTTT	CASSRELNTEAFF
.	TRBV7-2	.	TRBJ1-2	TGTGCCAGCAGCCCCATGTCTAACTATGGCTACACCTTC	CASSPMSNYGYTF
.	TRBV5-1	.	TRBJ1-3	TGCGCCAGCAGCCCTACAGGTTTCTCTGGAAACACCATATATTTT	CASSPTGFSGNTIYF
.	TRBV4-1	.	TRBJ2-2	TGCGCCAGCAGCCAAGAGGGAGGAAACACCGGGGAGCTGTTTTTT	CASSQEGGNTGELFF
.	TRBV3-1/TRBV3-2	TRBD2	TRBJ2-4	TGTGCCAGCAGCCAAGGTAGCGGGAGGGCGGCCAAAAACATTCAGTACTTC	CASSQGSGRAAKNIQYF
.	TRBV15	.	TRBJ2-7	TGTGCCACCAGCAGAGATCTCGGGGGAATCTACGAGCAGTACTTC	CATSRDLGGIYEQYF
.	TRBV5-4	.	TRBJ1-6	TGTGCCAGCAGCGCCACAGGGAGCAATTCACCCCTCCACTTT	CASSATGSNSPLHF
.	TRBV30	TRBD1	TRBJ2-2	TGTGCCTGGAGTTTCCGGGACAGGTTTTCCGGGGAGCTGTTTTTT	CAWSFRDRFSGELFF
.	TRBV6-1	TRBD2	TRBJ2-1	TGTGCCAGCAGTGCAGGGCTAGCGGGAGGGCCAGGGTCCTACAATGAGCAGTTCTTC	CASSAGLAGGPGSYNEQFF
.	TRBV19	TRBD2	TRBJ2-2	TGTGCCAGTCAACTAGCGGTTAACACCGGGGAGCTGTTTTTT	CASQLAVNTGELFF
.	TRBV5-1	TRBD1	TRBJ1-1	TGCGCCAGCACTCAGGGGGCAGGGCTTGACACTGAAGCTTTCTTT	CASTQGAGLDTEAFF
.	TRBV19	.	TRBJ2-1	TGTGCCAGTAGTATAAGCTCCGGGGACAATGAGCAGTTCTTC	CASSISSGDNEQFF
.	TRBV7-9	TRBD1	TRBJ1-2	TGTGCCAGCAGCTTAGGAGGGGGCGAGGGCTACACCTTC	CASSLGGGEGYTF
.	TRBV5-1	.	TRBJ2-5	TGCGCCAGCAGCTTGGACAGGGTGGAGACCCAGTACTTC	CASSLDRVETQYF
.	TRBV5-1	.	TRBJ1-2	TGCGCCAGCAGCCGCCAAACAGGGACACGCTCCTACTATGGCTACACCTTC	CASSRQTGTRSYYGYTF
.	TRBV11-2	TRBD2	TRBJ2-7	TGTGCCAGCAGTCCTACCCGCGGGGGCGAGCAGTACTTC	CASSPTRGGEQYF
.	TRBV19	.	TRBJ2-1	TGTGCCAGTAGTATAGCATCTGAGGCGGGCAATGAGCAGTTCTTC	CASSIASEAGNEQFF
.	TRBV4-1	.	TRBJ2-7	TGCGCCAGCAGCCAAGAAAACTACGTCTTCTACGAGCAGTACTTC	CASSQENYVFYEQYF
.	TRBV11-3	TRBD1	TRBJ1-1	TGTGCCAGCAGCATTGGACAGGGGAACACTGAAGCTTTCTTT	CASSIGQGNTEAFF
.	TRBV3-1/TRBV3-2	.	TRBJ2-1	TGTGCCAGCAGCCAAGAGAGGTCTGGAGCGCTTTACAATGAGCAGTTCTTC	CASSQERSGALYNEQFF
.	TRBV5-5	.	TRBJ1-3	TGTGCCAGCAGCTTGGCTGCGGGATCTGGAAACACCATATATTTT	CASSLAAGSGNTIYF
.	TRBV6-6	.	TRBJ1-5	TGTGCCAGCACCAAATCGCCAGATAGCAATCAGCCCCAGCATTTT	CASTKSPDSNQPQHF
.	TRBV20-1	.	TRBJ2-3	TGCAGTGCTAGTGCTCAGGGAGGTACAGATACGCAGTATTTT	CSASAQGGTDTQYF
once	TRBV2	TRBD2	TRBJ2-7	TGTGCCAGCAGTCCAGGGACTAGCGGTTCCTACGAGCAGTACTTC	CASSPGTSGSYEQYF
.	TRBV5-5	.	TRBJ2-2	TGTGCCAGCAGCCGATTCGGAGCGGCGGGTGACACCGGGGAGCTGTTTTTT	CASSRFGAAGDTGELFF
.	TRBV7-8	.	TRBJ2-7	TGTGCCAGCAGCGGAGACTCATCCTACGAGCAGTACTTC	CASSGDSSYEQYF